What follows are 25 T cell receptor beta chains derived from one specimen sequenced in a study of T-cell reconstitution after alpha-beta-depleted transplantation in children. Preparation of the TCRbeta library involved a method that used unique molecular identifiers. TCRdb independently ran MiXCR on the PCR reads; one entry per CDR3 protein. The sample shows around 530,000 distinct CDR3 sequences, around a third of them seen only once. This specimen was PBMCs from the stem cell graft donor, taken from the stem cell graft. These receptor sequences come from a human donor who donated a stem cell graft to a child with aplastic anemia.

The chain couples TRBV9 to TRBJ1-5; D is unresolved. The CDR3 spans 15 residues. The germline gives CDR1 SGDLS, CDR2 YYNGEE. Between the trimmed V and J ends, which lost 0 bases and 2 bases, there was a span of 9 bases. DNA of the CDR3: TGTGCCAGCAGCGTAGGGTCGGCCCGCAATCAGCCCCAGCATTTT. Translation: CASSVGSARNQPQHF. Filled out from reference TRBV9 and TRBJ1-5, the complete variable domain reads DSGVTQTPKHLITATGQRVTLRCSPRSGDLSVYWYQQSLDQGLQFLIQYYNGEERAKGNILERFSAQQFPDLHSELNLSSLELGDSALYFCASSVGSARNQPQHFGDGTRLSIL.

This clonotype was observed a few times. The rearrangement joins TRBV20-1 to TRBJ2-5; D is unresolved. The germline V gene encodes CDR1 DFQATT and CDR2 SNEGSKA (reference sequence). V gave up 6 bases and J gave up 1 base, with 12 bases separating them. This CDR3 region has 13 residues. CDR3 in amino acids: CSAVLSSQETQYF. The CDR3 DNA reads TGCAGTGCCGTCCTCAGCAGCCAAGAGACCCAGTACTTC.

This clonotype has only a few counts. V and J are TRBV29-1 and TRBJ2-1; a weak D match, TRBD2 (5 bases). Germline V CDR1 and CDR2: SQVTM, ANQGSEA. The CDR3 has 13 amino acids. Trimming took off 4 bases at V and 1 base at J, with 8 bases between the two ends. DNA of the CDR3: TGCAGCGTTGGTAGAGGGTCCTACAATGAGCAGTTCTTC. Amino acid sequence: CSVGRGSYNEQFF.

This clonotype was detected only once. The CDR3 reads CASSSIRDKEYF. The CDR3 DNA reads as TGTGCCAGCAGTTCAATTAGAGACAAGGAGTACTTC. The chain is built from TRBV28 and TRBJ2-7; no reliable D call. Germline CDR1 and CDR2: MDHEN and SYDVKM. Trimming took off 4 bases at V and 11 bases at J, with 15 bases between the two ends. The CDR3 spans 12 residues.

This chain uses TRBV6-2 or TRBV6-3 with TRBJ2-7, with 10 bases that match TRBD1. This CDR3 contains 17 residues. V lost 5 bases, J lost 4 bases, and 14 bases stayed unmatched. Germline V gene sequence: CDR1 MNHEY, CDR2 SVGEGT. In nucleotides, the CDR3 is TGTGCCAGCAGTCCAGCCCCGGGGAGACAGGGGGCATACGAGCAGTACGTC. Translated: CASSPAPGRQGAYEQYV.

A few counts support this clonotype. V usage is TRBV5-1 and J usage is TRBJ2-7, with 9 bases that match TRBD1. The CDR3 runs to 16 residues. Trimming cost V 1 base and J 5 bases; bases outside gene matches: 10. Germline lookup yields CDR1 SGHRS and CDR2 YFSETQ. CDR3: CASSLSTGTGINEQYF. The CDR3 region has the DNA TGCGCCAGCAGCTTGTCGACAGGGACAGGGATAAACGAGCAGTACTTC.

The chain combines TRBV9 with TRBJ2-1; perhaps TRBD2 as D (5 bases). With 4 bases removed from V and 5 bases from J, the gap between germline ends came to 16 bases. Germline V gene lookup returns CDR1 SGDLS and CDR2 YYNGEE. The CDR3 runs 15 residues. This CDR3 reads CASSSPGWDHNEQFF. In nucleotides, the CDR3 is TGTGCCAGCAGCTCCCCGGGATGGGATCACAATGAGCAGTTCTTC.

This clonotype was counted between two and nine times. This chain connects TRBV5-1 to TRBJ1-2; D is undetermined. This CDR3 has 15 residues. Trimming left V 0 bases short and J 7 bases short, with 16 bases between. The germline CDR1 and CDR2 sequences are SGHRS and YFSETQ. The CDR3 reads CASSLGGSSTSGYTF. CDR3 coding DNA: TGCGCCAGCAGCTTGGGGGGTTCCAGTACTTCTGGCTACACCTTC.

The chain carries TRBV19 and TRBJ2-3; D remains ambiguous. The V end was cut by 3 bases, the J end by 1 base, with 8 bases between. The length of the CDR3 is 14 residues. Germline V gene data show CDR1 as LNHDA and CDR2 as SQIVND (reference sequence). This chain's CDR3 is CASSIRSGTDTQYF. DNA of the CDR3: TGTGCCAGTAGTATCAGATCGGGCACAGATACGCAGTATTTT.

The chain uses TRBV19 and TRBJ2-3; 9 positions match TRBD2. The germline V gene has CDR1 LNHDA and CDR2 SQIVND (reference sequence). The CDR3 runs 13 residues. V was pared by 9 bases and J by 6 bases, with 7 bases of the junction left unmatched. The chain's CDR3 is CASGGRAGDTQYF. CDR3 DNA sequence: TGTGCCAGCGGCGGGAGGGCCGGGGATACGCAGTATTTT.

In its sample, this clonotype was seen a few times. The chain uses TRBV12-3 or TRBV12-4 and TRBJ1-2, with D unclear. Deletions cut 8 bases from V and 2 bases from J, with 9 bases between. There are 12 residues in the CDR3. The CDR3 nucleotides read TGTGCCAGCGACGGCCTCAACTATGGCTACACCTTC. Translating gives CASDGLNYGYTF.

The chain carries TRBV18 and TRBJ2-3; D perhaps matches TRBD1 (6 bases). Trimming shortened V by 3 bases and J by 6 bases, and 10 bases separated the two germline ends. Germline V gene lookup returns CDR1 KGHSH and CDR2 LQKENI. The CDR3 covers 13 residues. The CDR3 coding sequence is TGTGCCAGCTCACCGTCGCAGGGGGATACGCAGTATTTT. As protein: CASSPSQGDTQYF.

V is TRBV9 and J is TRBJ2-2, with D perhaps TRBD2 (6 bases). Trimming left V 3 bases short and J 0 bases short, with 12 bases between. Germline V gene data show CDR1 as SGDLS and CDR2 as YYNGEE. This CDR3 spans 16 amino acids. The CDR3 spells CASSELASSNTGELFF. The DNA of the CDR3 is TGTGCCAGCAGCGAACTAGCATCCTCGAACACCGGGGAGCTGTTTTTT.

The rearrangement links TRBV15 to TRBJ2-1; 13 bases are a match to TRBD2. Looked up from germline, CDR1 is LNHNV and CDR2 is YYDKDF (reference sequence). V shed 5 bases and J 1 base; nucleotides not matched to a gene: 2. This CDR3 is 16 amino acids long. The CDR3 protein is CATSGGLAGSYNEQFF. The CDR3 nucleotides are TGTGCCACCAGCGGGGGACTAGCGGGATCCTACAATGAGCAGTTCTTC. Supplemented by reference TRBV15 and TRBJ2-1, the full variable domain reads DAMVIQNPRYQVTQFGKPVTLSCSQTLNHNVMYWYQQKSSQAPKLLFHYYDKDFNNEADTPDNFQSRRPNTSFCFLDIRSPGLGDTAMYLCATSGGLAGSYNEQFFGPGTRLTVL.

The V call is TRBV20-1, the J call TRBJ1-6, with TRBD1 identical over 7 bases. Germline V CDR1 and CDR2: DFQATT, SNEGSKA (reference sequence). The V and J ends lost 5 bases and 8 bases, in that order; junction bases with no gene match: 6. The CDR3 runs 13 residues. CDR3 in DNA: TGCAGTGCTTCATCCGGGACAGATTCACCCCTCCACTTT. The encoded protein is CSASSGTDSPLHF.

CDR3 nucleotides: TGTGCCACCAACGAGGGCGGTGAGCAGTTCTTC. Protein: CATNEGGEQFF. The chain has TRBV24-1 and TRBJ2-1; D is possibly TRBD2 (5 bases). The V gene lost 8 bases and the J gene lost 9 bases, with 10 bases spanning the gap. CDR1 and CDR2 (germline): KGHDR, SFDVKD. This CDR3 has 11 residues.

The genes are TRBV12-3 or TRBV12-4 and TRBJ1-1; D perhaps matches TRBD1 (6 bases). The CDR3 runs 15 residues. V was clipped by 2 bases and J by 5 bases, with 15 bases between them. The CDR3 spells CASSLRQTGRTEAFF. The CDR3 DNA is TGTGCCAGCAGTTTACGTCAAACAGGGAGAACTGAAGCTTTCTTT.

This clonotype was counted only a few times. This chain connects TRBV29-1 to TRBJ2-6; D is possibly TRBD2 (6 bases). The V and J ends lost 7 bases and 0 bases respectively, with 7 bases between them. Germline values: CDR1 SQVTM, CDR2 ANQGSEA. The CDR3 consists of 13 residues. CDR3: CSAGSSGANVLTF. The CDR3 region has the DNA TGCAGCGCCGGGAGCTCTGGGGCCAACGTCCTGACTTTC.

This clonotype was observed a few times. J is TRBJ2-7 and V is TRBV6-5; 9 bases fit TRBD2. Per the germline V gene, CDR1 is MNHEY and CDR2 is SVGAGI. V trimming: 2 bases; J trimming: 5 bases; junction bases outside the gene matches: 7. The CDR3 consists of 15 residues. The CDR3 DNA reads as TGTGCCAGCAGTTACCCGGGACTAGCAGCCGACGAGCAGTACTTC. The encoded protein is CASSYPGLAADEQYF.

The chain joins TRBV7-3 to TRBJ2-7; 11 nucleotides line up with TRBD1. The length of the CDR3 is 13 residues. After removal of 5 bases from V and 6 bases from J, the junction contained 3 bases not matched to a gene. The germline gives CDR1 SGHTA, CDR2 FQGTGA. This CDR3 is CASSPGTGGEQYF. CDR3 bases: TGTGCCAGCAGCCCCGGGACAGGGGGCGAGCAGTACTTC.

This clonotype has just a few counts. The chain carries TRBV6-5 and TRBJ1-1; a weak D match, TRBD1 (6 bases). Germline assignment: CDR1 MNHEY and CDR2 SVGAGI. There are 17 residues in the CDR3. V was trimmed by 3 bases and J by 1 base, leaving 18 bases between them. CDR3 DNA: TGTGCCAGCAGTTATGGGACATTCCCCGGGAAGAACACTGAAGCTTTCTTT. Residues: CASSYGTFPGKNTEAFF.

The J gene is TRBJ2-1, the V gene TRBV2; 8 nucleotides match TRBD2. The V and J ends lost 1 base and 6 bases, in that order; junction bases with no gene match: 8. The CDR3 is made up of 16 amino acids. Germline assignment: CDR1 SNHLY and CDR2 FYNNEI. CDR3 DNA sequence: TGTGCCAGCAGTGAAGTTGGACTAGCCGGGAGCAATGAGCAGTTCTTC. The encoded protein is CASSEVGLAGSNEQFF.

This clonotype was seen a few times. This rearrangement joins TRBV10-3 to TRBJ1-5; 7 nucleotides match TRBD1. CDR1 and CDR2 from the germline V gene are ENHRY and SYGVKD. The junction had 12 bases not matched to a gene; V was cut back by 0 bases and J by 1 base. This CDR3 is built from 19 residues. The CDR3: CAISESLTGMGTSNQPQHF. The DNA of the CDR3 is TGTGCCATCAGTGAGTCGCTGACAGGGATGGGCACGAGCAATCAGCCCCAGCATTTT.

This clonotype came up a few times. The rearrangement links TRBV5-1 to TRBJ1-2; weak D call: TRBD1 (5 bases). This CDR3 comprises 14 residues. The ends were cut back, 0 bases at V and 2 bases at J, with 8 bases in the middle. In germline, CDR1 is SGHRS, CDR2 YFSETQ. CDR3 nucleotides: TGCGCCAGCAGCTTGGAATGGGGGAACTATGGCTACACCTTC. It codes for CASSLEWGNYGYTF.

The CDR3 sequence is CASSFVPSTGGEQYF. CDR3 coding DNA: TGTGCCAGCAGCTTTGTGCCCTCGACAGGGGGCGAGCAGTACTTC. The chain carries TRBV28 and TRBJ2-7, with 9 bases identical to TRBD1. Germline V gene data show CDR1 as MDHEN and CDR2 as SYDVKM. Trimming cost V 6 bases and J 6 bases; bases outside gene matches: 12. The CDR3 has 15 residues.